The next 22 T cell receptor beta chains were all read from a single sample in a study of cytomegalovirus exposure and HLA in healthy donors. Vbeta (60) and Jbeta (13) primers were used in the PCR. Only in-frame clones appear in the TCRdb table, and some are missing; sequencing was by immunoSEQ multiplex PCR. The sample lists 180,000 or so clones, more than 75% occurring once. The source material was PBMCs. The receptor source for this set is a man in his forties in good health and CMV-seronegative.

The rearrangement joins TRBV6-5 to TRBJ2-1, with a tentative D call TRBD1 (5 bases). CDR1 and CDR2 (germline): MNHEY, SVGAGI. The CDR3 extends over 12 amino acids. Trimming pared 5 bases from V and 15 bases from J, leaving 17 bases between. DNA of the CDR3: TGTGCCAGCAGTGAATTAGGGGCGTCCGTGTTCTTC. Translating gives CASSELGASVFF.

The genes are TRBV7-2 and TRBJ2-2, with D possibly TRBD2 on 6 matching bases. V lost 0 bases and J 1 base, leaving 9 bases between the germline ends. The CDR3 consists of 16 residues. Germline assignment: CDR1 SGHTA and CDR2 FQGNSA. CDR3 in amino acids: CASSLAWGGNTGELFF. In DNA form, the CDR3 reads TGTGCCAGCAGCTTAGCGTGGGGAGGGAACACCGGGGAGCTGTTTTTT.

This clone was seen a single time. The J gene is TRBJ1-2, the V gene TRBV6-5; D gene uncertain. The V end lost 0 bases, the J end lost 6 bases, and 8 bases lay between the germline ends. The length of the CDR3 is 13 residues. In germline, CDR1 is MNHEY, CDR2 SVGAGI. CDR3 bases: TGTGCCAGCAGTTACTCGAACCAGAATGGCTACACCTTC. It specifies CASSYSNQNGYTF.

The chain employs TRBV7-9 and TRBJ2-3, with TRBD1 identical over 7 bases. The germline gives CDR1 SEHNR, CDR2 FQNEAQ (reference sequence). Losses at the gene ends were 0 bases for V and 2 bases for J; bases not matched to a gene: 2. CDR3 size: 15 residues. The DNA of the CDR3 is TGTGCCAGCAGCTTAGCGGGGACAGCCACAGATACGCAGTATTTT. It encodes CASSLAGTATDTQYF.

The V gene is TRBV5-6, the J gene TRBJ2-1, with D tentatively TRBD1 (6 bases). V lost 4 bases, J lost 2 bases, and 13 bases lay in between. The germline CDR1 and CDR2 sequences are SGHDT and YYEEEE. The CDR3 has 15 residues. The CDR3: CASSGTGSPYNEQFF. CDR3 coding DNA: TGTGCCAGCAGCGGAACAGGGTCCCCCTACAATGAGCAGTTCTTC.

The V gene is TRBV14, the J gene TRBJ2-7; possible D gene TRBD1, 6 bases. In germline, CDR1 is SGHDN, CDR2 FVKESK. The V end lost 4 bases, the J end lost 2 bases, and 15 bases lay between the germline ends. The CDR3 spans 15 residues. The chain's CDR3 is CASSRATGLTYEQYF. The DNA for the CDR3 is TGTGCCAGCAGCCGAGCGACAGGACTCACCTACGAGCAGTACTTC.

This chain joins TRBV7-2 and TRBJ1-2; possible D gene TRBD1, 5 bases. Germline V lookup: CDR1 SGHTA, CDR2 FQGNSA. V lost 2 bases, J lost 6 bases, and 19 bases lay in between. This CDR3 has 16 residues. In nucleotides, the CDR3 is TGTGCCAGCAGCTTACCCTCTGACGGGCCAGGGAATGGCTACACCTTC. Protein product: CASSLPSDGPGNGYTF.

The V gene is TRBV30, the J gene TRBJ1-2, with D possibly TRBD1 on 6 matching bases. From germline, CDR1 is GTSNPN and CDR2 SVGIG (reference sequence). The CDR3 spans 12 residues. V was cut by 2 bases and J by 8 bases, with 12 bases left in between. For the CDR3, the DNA is TGTGCCTGGAGTCCCAGGGGCAGGGGCTACACCTTC. This sequence encodes CAWSPRGRGYTF.

The chain is built from TRBV10-3 and TRBJ2-1; 9 bases are shared with TRBD2. Trimming removed 6 bases from V and 7 bases from J; junction bases left unmatched: 7. CDR1 ENHRY and CDR2 SYGVKD come from the germline V gene. The CDR3 runs 14 residues. CDR3 in amino acids: CAISDGLAINEQFF. The DNA of the CDR3 is TGTGCCATCAGCGACGGACTAGCGATTAATGAGCAGTTCTTC.

J is TRBJ2-1 and V is TRBV15, with 10 bases fitting TRBD2. The germline CDR1 and CDR2 sequences are LNHNV and YYDKDF (reference sequence). The trim removed 7 bases at V and 0 bases at J, leaving 18 bases unmatched. This CDR3 contains 20 residues. The CDR3 sequence is CATTRGGSGGAGGSYNEQFF. For the CDR3, the DNA is TGTGCCACCACCAGGGGGGGCAGCGGGGGGGCCGGAGGCTCCTACAATGAGCAGTTCTTC.

The chain carries TRBV4-1 and TRBJ1-2; D call uncertain. There are 14 residues in the CDR3. Per the germline V gene, CDR1 is MGHRA and CDR2 is YSYEKL. Trimming left V 1 base short and J 8 bases short, with 14 bases between. The CDR3 is CASSQGAGNGGYTF. CDR3 nucleotide sequence: TGCGCCAGCAGCCAAGGAGCCGGGAATGGCGGCTACACCTTC.

J is TRBJ1-2 and V is TRBV30; 9 nucleotides align to TRBD1. This CDR3 is 14 amino acids long. Looked up from germline, CDR1 is GTSNPN and CDR2 is SVGIG (reference sequence). With V trimmed by 5 bases and J by 2 bases, 6 bases remained unmatched. The CDR3 reads CAWGAGTGNYGYTF. The DNA of the CDR3 is TGTGCCTGGGGGGCCGGGACAGGGAACTATGGCTACACCTTC.

This chain uses TRBV2 with TRBJ2-5, with TRBD2 identical over 9 bases. The ends lost 1 base at V and 2 bases at J; junction bases unmatched: 8. The CDR3 sequence is 17 residues long. In germline, CDR1 is SNHLY, CDR2 FYNNEI. CDR3 region: CASSEGVRAGGQETQYF. CDR3 bases: TGTGCCAGCAGTGAAGGAGTCCGGGCGGGGGGGCAAGAGACCCAGTACTTC.

The chain employs TRBV4-3 and TRBJ1-2; no clear D. V lost 0 bases and J lost 4, with 9 bases in between. Germline CDR1 is LGHNA and CDR2 is YSLEER. The CDR3 has 14 residues. The CDR3 loop reads CASSQDRSGYGYTF. Here the CDR3 DNA reads TGCGCCAGCAGCCAAGATCGTTCCGGCTATGGCTACACCTTC.

The chain employs TRBV6-6 and TRBJ1-2, with D possibly being TRBD1 (6 bases). The germline gives CDR1 MNHNY, CDR2 SVGAGI (reference sequence). Trimming removed 6 bases from V and 8 bases from J, with 22 bases in between. The CDR3 is 15 residues long. The CDR3 coding sequence is TGTGCCAGCAGCACCTCGATGAGGGGGACGGAGGGCTACACCTTC. Its protein product is CASSTSMRGTEGYTF.

This clone turned up a few times. The J gene is TRBJ2-7, the V gene TRBV15; tentatively, D is TRBD2 (5 bases). This CDR3 is built from 18 residues. From germline, CDR1 is LNHNV and CDR2 YYDKDF (reference sequence). V was pared by 0 bases and J by 0 bases, with 18 bases between. The CDR3 sequence: CATSRDPLLMGSSYEQYF. The CDR3 DNA sequence: TGTGCCACCAGCAGAGATCCGTTATTGATGGGGAGCTCCTACGAGCAGTACTTC. Together with reference TRBV15 and TRBJ2-7, the CDR3 gives the full variable domain: DAMVIQNPRYQVTQFGKPVTLSCSQTLNHNVMYWYQQKSSQAPKLLFHYYDKDFNNEADTPDNFQSRRPNTSFCFLDIRSPGLGDTAMYLCATSRDPLLMGSSYEQYFGPGTRLTVT.

The V gene is TRBV7-9, the J gene TRBJ1-1; no firm D call. The V end lost 0 bases, the J end lost 4 bases, and 12 bases lay between the germline ends. CDR1 is SEHNR and CDR2 is FQNEAQ in the germline V gene (reference sequence). The CDR3 sequence is 15 residues long. The CDR3 bases are TGTGCCAGCAGCTTAGCTAGGGCTCGGGGCACTGAAGCTTTCTTT. Its translation is CASSLARARGTEAFF.

In the case of this clone: The junction does not match germline at one end; this may be a read error. This rearrangement joins TRBV7-9 to TRBJ2-3, with 7 bases fitting TRBD2. The CDR3 sequence is 14 residues long. The germline gives CDR1 SEHNR, CDR2 FQNEAQ (reference sequence). DNA of the CDR3: TGTGCCAGCACCTTAACGGGGGGTACAGATACGCAGTATTTT. Residues: CASTLTGGTDTQYF.

This chain connects TRBV30 to TRBJ1-3; D possibly corresponds to TRBD1 (6 bases). Germline CDR1 is GTSNPN and CDR2 is SVGIG (reference sequence). The CDR3 spans 15 residues. V was trimmed by 0 bases and J by 3 bases, leaving 12 bases between them. CDR3 bases: TGTGCCTGGAGTGTTGGCAGGGGTGGTGGAAACACCATATATTTT. Translating gives CAWSVGRGGGNTIYF. Full variable domain (outside the CDR3, taken from reference TRBV30 and TRBJ1-3): SQTIHQWPATLVQPVGSPLSLECTVEGTSNPNLYWYRQAAGRGLQLLFYSVGIGQISSEVPQNLSASRPQDRQFILSSKKLLLSDSGFYLCAWSVGRGGGNTIYFGEGSWLTVV.

V usage is TRBV6-5 and J usage is TRBJ2-3; a weak D match, TRBD1 (6 bases). This CDR3 is 14 amino acids long. Looked up from germline, CDR1 is MNHEY and CDR2 is SVGAGI. The ends were cut back, 6 bases at V and 2 bases at J, with 12 bases in the middle. The CDR3 spells CASRLQGHTDTQYF. The CDR3 bases are TGTGCCAGCAGATTACAGGGCCACACAGATACGCAGTATTTT.

The V call is TRBV27, the J call TRBJ2-1; the match to TRBD2 covers 8 bases. The CDR3 length is 17 residues. With 2 bases clipped from V and 0 bases from J, the junction kept 6 bases outside the gene matches. Germline lookup yields CDR1 MNHEY and CDR2 SMNVEV (reference sequence). Written as DNA, the CDR3 is TGTGCCAGCAGTTTAGCCAGCGGGAGATTCTCCTACAATGAGCAGTTCTTC. Amino acids: CASSLASGRFSYNEQFF.

The CDR3 DNA reads TGTGCCAGCTCTGGACAGGGTAACTACGAGCAGTACTTC. Amino acids: CASSGQGNYEQYF. The chain employs TRBV2 and TRBJ2-7, with 8 positions matching TRBD1. Unmatched junction bases numbered 6, after V lost 8 bases and J lost 3 bases. This CDR3 has 13 residues. Per germline, CDR1 SNHLY and CDR2 FYNNEI.